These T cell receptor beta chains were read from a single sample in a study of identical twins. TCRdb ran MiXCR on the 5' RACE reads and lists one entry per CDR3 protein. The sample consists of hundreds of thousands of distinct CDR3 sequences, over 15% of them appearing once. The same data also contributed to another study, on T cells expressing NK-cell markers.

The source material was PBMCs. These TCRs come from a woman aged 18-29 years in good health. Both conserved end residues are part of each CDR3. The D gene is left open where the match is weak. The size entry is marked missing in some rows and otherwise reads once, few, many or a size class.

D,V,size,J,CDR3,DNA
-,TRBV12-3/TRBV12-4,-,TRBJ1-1,CASMVQMNTEAFF,TGTGCCAGCATGGTACAGATGAACACTGAAGCTTTCTTT
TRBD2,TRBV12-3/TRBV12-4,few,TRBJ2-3,CASSLRPLAGATDTQYF,TGTGCCAGCAGTTTAAGGCCCCTAGCGGGAGCAACAGATACGCAGTATTTT
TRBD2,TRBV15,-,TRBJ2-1,CATSRDGTSGRNEQFF,TGTGCCACCAGCAGAGATGGGACTAGCGGGAGAAATGAGCAGTTCTTC
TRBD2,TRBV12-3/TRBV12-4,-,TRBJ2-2,CASSFLAGNTGELFF,TGTGCCAGCAGTTTTCTAGCGGGAAACACCGGGGAGCTGTTTTTT
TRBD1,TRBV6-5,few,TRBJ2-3,CASSYRGRPDTQYF,TGTGCCAGCAGTTACAGGGGGCGGCCAGATACGCAGTATTTT
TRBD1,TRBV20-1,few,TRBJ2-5,CSARERTGGETQYF,TGCAGTGCTAGAGAGCGAACAGGGGGGGAGACCCAGTACTTC
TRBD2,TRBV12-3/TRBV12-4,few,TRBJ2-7,CASSRGTSGRRYEQYF,TGTGCCAGCAGTCGAGGGACTAGCGGGAGACGGTACGAGCAGTACTTC
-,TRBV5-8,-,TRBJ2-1,CASSLVARGHEQFF,TGTGCCAGCAGCTTGGTTGCAAGGGGCCATGAGCAGTTCTTC
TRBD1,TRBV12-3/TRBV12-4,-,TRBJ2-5,CASTKDREETQYF,TGTGCCAGCACCAAAGACAGGGAGGAGACCCAGTACTTC
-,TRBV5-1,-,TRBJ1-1,CASSGSRRSNTEAFF,TGCGCCAGCAGCGGATCGCGTCGGAGTAACACTGAAGCTTTCTTT
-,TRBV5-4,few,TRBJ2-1,CASSSALWGLAVSSYNEQFF,TGTGCCAGCAGCTCCGCCCTTTGGGGCTTAGCGGTGAGCTCCTACAATGAGCAGTTCTTC
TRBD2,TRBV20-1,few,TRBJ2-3,CSAGTSVSTDTQYF,TGCAGTGCAGGAACTAGCGTAAGCACAGATACGCAGTATTTT
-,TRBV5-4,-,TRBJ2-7,CASSRGTPNTYEQYF,TGTGCCAGCAGTCGTGGGACACCGAATACCTACGAGCAGTACTTC
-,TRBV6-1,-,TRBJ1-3,CASSAGRGNTIYF,TGTGCCAGCAGCGCAGGGCGAGGAAACACCATATATTTT
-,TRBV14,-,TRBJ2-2,CASSQVGGPGELFF,TGTGCCAGCAGCCAAGTCGGGGGGCCCGGGGAGCTGTTTTTT
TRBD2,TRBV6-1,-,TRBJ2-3,CASRPTSGGTTSTDTQYF,TGTGCCAGCAGGCCTACTAGCGGGGGAACCACTAGCACAGATACGCAGTATTTT
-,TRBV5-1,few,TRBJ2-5,CASSVSGSGTQYF,TGCGCCAGCAGCGTGAGCGGTAGTGGGACCCAGTACTTC
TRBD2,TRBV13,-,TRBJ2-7,CASSSSGRAKYEQYF,TGTGCCAGCAGCTCTAGCGGGAGGGCGAAGTACGAGCAGTACTTC
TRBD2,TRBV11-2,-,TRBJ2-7,CASRRMVVSTSGSSYEQYF,TGTGCCAGCAGGCGAATGGTTGTTTCGACTAGCGGGAGCTCCTACGAGCAGTACTTC
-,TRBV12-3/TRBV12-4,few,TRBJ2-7,CASSFGEKNEQYF,TGTGCCAGCAGTTTTGGGGAAAAGAACGAGCAGTACTTC
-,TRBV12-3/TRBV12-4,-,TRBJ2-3,CASSLTVDTQYF,TGTGCCAGCAGCCTTACGGTAGATACGCAGTATTTT
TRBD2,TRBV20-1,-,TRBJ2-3,CSASKLAGITDTQYF,TGCAGTGCTAGTAAACTAGCGGGGATCACAGATACGCAGTATTTT
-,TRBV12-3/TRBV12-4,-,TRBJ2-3,CASRMYPSSTDTQYF,TGTGCCAGCAGGATGTACCCCTCTAGCACAGATACGCAGTATTTT
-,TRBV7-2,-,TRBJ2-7,CASSDYRVRSYEQYF,TGTGCCAGCAGCGACTACAGGGTCCGGTCGTACGAGCAGTACTTC
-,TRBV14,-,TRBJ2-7,CASSRTEGRSYEQYF,TGTGCCAGCAGCCGGACGGAAGGTCGATCCTACGAGCAGTACTTC
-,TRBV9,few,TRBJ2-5,CASSPYKALHRVQETQYF,TGTGCCAGCAGCCCCTACAAAGCCCTCCACAGGGTCCAAGAGACCCAGTACTTC
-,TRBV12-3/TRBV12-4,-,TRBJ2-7,CASSALIRPYEQYF,TGTGCCAGCAGTGCACTCATCCGGCCCTACGAGCAGTACTTC
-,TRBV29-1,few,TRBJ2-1,CSVDYYVADNEQFF,TGCAGCGTTGACTATTATGTGGCAGACAATGAGCAGTTCTTC
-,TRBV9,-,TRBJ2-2,CASSTPSPLHGTNTGELFF,TGTGCCAGCAGCACCCCATCTCCGTTGCACGGCACGAACACCGGGGAGCTGTTTTTT
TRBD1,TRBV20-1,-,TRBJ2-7,CSAHNPGTAYEQYF,TGCAGTGCCCACAACCCAGGGACAGCCTACGAGCAGTACTTC
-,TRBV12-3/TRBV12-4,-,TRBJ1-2,CASSLAGATDGYTF,TGTGCCAGCAGTTTAGCAGGGGCCACGGATGGCTACACCTTC
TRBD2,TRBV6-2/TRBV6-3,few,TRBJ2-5,CASSYPPPAGAETQYF,TGTGCCAGCAGTTATCCCCCCCCGGCGGGAGCAGAGACCCAGTACTTC
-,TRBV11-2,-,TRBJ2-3,CASSLLWEEYF,TGTGCCAGCAGCTTACTATGGGAAGAGTATTTT
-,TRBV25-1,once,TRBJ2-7,CASSDRSEYEQYF,TGTGCCAGCAGTGACCGAAGCGAGTACGAGCAGTACTTC
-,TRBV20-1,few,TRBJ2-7,CSASGLSYEQYF,TGCAGTGCTAGTGGACTCTCCTACGAGCAGTACTTC
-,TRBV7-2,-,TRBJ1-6,CASSTRGSPLHF,TGTGCCAGCAGCACCCGGGGTTCACCCCTCCACTTT
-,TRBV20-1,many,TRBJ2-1,CSASVRSRLNEQFF,TGCAGTGCTAGTGTACGTAGTCGCCTCAATGAGCAGTTCTTC
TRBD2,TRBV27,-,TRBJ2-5,CASSLWAGGQETQYF,TGTGCCAGCAGTTTATGGGCGGGAGGGCAAGAGACCCAGTACTTC
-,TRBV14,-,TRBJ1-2,CASSPRAAYGYTF,TGTGCCAGCAGCCCTCGAGCAGCCTATGGCTACACCTTC